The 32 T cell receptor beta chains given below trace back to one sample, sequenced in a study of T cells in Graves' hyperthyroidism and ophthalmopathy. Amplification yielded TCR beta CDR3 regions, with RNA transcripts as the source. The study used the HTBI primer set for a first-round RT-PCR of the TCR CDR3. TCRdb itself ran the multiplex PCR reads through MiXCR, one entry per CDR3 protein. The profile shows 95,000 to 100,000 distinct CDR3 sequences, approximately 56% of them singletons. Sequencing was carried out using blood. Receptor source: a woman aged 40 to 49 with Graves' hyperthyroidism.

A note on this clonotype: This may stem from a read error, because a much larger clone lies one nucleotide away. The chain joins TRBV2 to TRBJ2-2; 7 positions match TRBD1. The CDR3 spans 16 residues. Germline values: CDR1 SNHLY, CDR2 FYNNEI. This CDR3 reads CASSSGTALGTRELFF. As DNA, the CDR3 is TGTGCCAGCAGTTCCGGGACAGCCTTGGGCACCAGGGAGCTGTTTTTT.

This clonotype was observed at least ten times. As DNA, the CDR3 is TGCGCCAGCAGCAGACTAGCGGGAGGCCCGGACCAAGAGACCCAGTACTTC. This sequence encodes CASSRLAGGPDQETQYF. The chain employs TRBV5-1 and TRBJ2-5; 13 positions match TRBD2. The junction had 6 bases not matched to a gene; V was cut back by 4 bases and J by 0 bases. Germline V gives CDR1 SGHRS, CDR2 YFSETQ. CDR3 size: 17 residues.

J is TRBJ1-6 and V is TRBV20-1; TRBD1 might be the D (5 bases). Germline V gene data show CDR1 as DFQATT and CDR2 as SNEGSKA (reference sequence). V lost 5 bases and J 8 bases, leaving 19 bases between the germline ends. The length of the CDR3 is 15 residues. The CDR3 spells CSAGKGTMADSPLHF. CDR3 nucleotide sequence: TGCAGTGCTGGAAAAGGGACTATGGCTGATTCACCCCTCCACTTT.

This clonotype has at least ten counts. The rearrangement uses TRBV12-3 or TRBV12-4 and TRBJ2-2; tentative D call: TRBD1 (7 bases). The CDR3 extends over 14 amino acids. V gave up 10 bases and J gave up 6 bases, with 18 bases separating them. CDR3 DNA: TGTGCCATCAGGGGGGCGAGTGTCGCCGGGGAGCTGTTTTTT. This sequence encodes CAIRGASVAGELFF.

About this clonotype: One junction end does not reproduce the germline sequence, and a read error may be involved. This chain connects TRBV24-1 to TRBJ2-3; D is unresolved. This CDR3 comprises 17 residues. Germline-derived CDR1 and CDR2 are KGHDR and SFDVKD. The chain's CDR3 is CASSGVPIYSPTDTQYF. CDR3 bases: TGTGCCAGCAGTGGGGTCCCTATTTATTCGCCCACAGATACGCAGTATTTT.

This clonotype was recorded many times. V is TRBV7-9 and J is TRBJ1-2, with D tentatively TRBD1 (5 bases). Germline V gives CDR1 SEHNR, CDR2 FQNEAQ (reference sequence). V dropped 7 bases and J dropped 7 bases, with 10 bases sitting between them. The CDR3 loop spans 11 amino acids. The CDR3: CASTGGVGYTF. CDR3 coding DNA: TGTGCCAGCACAGGAGGGGTTGGCTACACCTTC.

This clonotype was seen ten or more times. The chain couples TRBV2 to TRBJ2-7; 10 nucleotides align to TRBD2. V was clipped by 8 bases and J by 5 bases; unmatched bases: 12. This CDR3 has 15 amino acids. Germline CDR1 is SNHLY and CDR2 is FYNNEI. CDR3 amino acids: CASREAGGAIHEQYF. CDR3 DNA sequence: TGTGCCAGCCGAGAAGCGGGAGGGGCGATACACGAGCAGTACTTC.

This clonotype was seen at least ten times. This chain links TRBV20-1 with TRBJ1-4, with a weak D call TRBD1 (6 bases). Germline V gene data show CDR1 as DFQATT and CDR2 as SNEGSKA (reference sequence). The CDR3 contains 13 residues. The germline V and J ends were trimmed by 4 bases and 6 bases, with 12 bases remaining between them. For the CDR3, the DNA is TGCAGTGCTAAGGGGGAGTTGGATGAAAAACTGTTTTTT. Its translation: CSAKGELDEKLFF.

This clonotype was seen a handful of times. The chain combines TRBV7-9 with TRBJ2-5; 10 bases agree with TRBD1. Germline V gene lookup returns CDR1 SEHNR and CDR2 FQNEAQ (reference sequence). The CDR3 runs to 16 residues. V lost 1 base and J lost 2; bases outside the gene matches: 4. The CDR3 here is CASSLGDRGRQETQYF. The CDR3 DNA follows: TGTGCCAGCAGCTTAGGGGACAGGGGTCGTCAAGAGACCCAGTACTTC.

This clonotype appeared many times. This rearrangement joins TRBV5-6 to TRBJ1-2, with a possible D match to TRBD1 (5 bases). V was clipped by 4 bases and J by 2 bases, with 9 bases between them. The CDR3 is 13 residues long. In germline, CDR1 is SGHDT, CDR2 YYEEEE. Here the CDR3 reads CASSMDKNYGYTF. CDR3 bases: TGTGCCAGCAGCATGGACAAGAACTATGGCTACACCTTC.

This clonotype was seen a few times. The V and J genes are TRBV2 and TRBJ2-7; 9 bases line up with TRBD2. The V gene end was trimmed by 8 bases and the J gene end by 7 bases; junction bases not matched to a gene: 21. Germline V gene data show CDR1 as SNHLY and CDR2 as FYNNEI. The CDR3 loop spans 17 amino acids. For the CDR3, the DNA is TGTGCCAGCTCACCACAGGCTAGCGGGAACCCTTTGGCGGAGCAGTACTTC. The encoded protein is CASSPQASGNPLAEQYF.

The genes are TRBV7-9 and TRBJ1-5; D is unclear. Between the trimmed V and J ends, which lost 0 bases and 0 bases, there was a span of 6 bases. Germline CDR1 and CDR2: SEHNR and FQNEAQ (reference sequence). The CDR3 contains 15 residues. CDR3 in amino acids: CASSLAGPSNQPQHF. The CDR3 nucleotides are TGTGCCAGCAGCTTAGCGGGCCCTAGCAATCAGCCCCAGCATTTT.

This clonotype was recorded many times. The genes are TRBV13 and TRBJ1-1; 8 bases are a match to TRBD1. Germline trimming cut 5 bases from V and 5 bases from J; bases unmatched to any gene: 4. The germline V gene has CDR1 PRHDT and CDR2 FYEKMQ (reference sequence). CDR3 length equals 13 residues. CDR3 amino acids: CASSRDRRTEAFF. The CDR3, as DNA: TGTGCCAGCAGCCGGGACAGGCGGACTGAAGCTTTCTTT.

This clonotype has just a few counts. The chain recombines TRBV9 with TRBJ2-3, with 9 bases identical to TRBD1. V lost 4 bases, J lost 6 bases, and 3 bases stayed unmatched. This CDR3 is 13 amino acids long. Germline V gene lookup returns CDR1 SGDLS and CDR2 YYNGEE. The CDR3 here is CASSPGTGDTQYF. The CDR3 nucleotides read TGTGCCAGCAGCCCCGGGACAGGGGATACGCAGTATTTT.

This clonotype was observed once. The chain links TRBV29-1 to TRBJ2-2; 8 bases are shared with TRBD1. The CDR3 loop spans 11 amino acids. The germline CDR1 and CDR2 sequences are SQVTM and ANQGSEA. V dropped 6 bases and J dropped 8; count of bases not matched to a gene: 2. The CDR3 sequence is CSVGDRGELFF. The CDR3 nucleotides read TGCAGCGTGGGGGACAGGGGGGAGCTGTTTTTT.

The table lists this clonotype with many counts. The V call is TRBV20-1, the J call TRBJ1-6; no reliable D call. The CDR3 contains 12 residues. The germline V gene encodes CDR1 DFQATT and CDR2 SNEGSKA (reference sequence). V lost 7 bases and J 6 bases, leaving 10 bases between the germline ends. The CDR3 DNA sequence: TGCAGTGTCCTGGCCTCTAATTCACCCCTCCACTTT. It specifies CSVLASNSPLHF.

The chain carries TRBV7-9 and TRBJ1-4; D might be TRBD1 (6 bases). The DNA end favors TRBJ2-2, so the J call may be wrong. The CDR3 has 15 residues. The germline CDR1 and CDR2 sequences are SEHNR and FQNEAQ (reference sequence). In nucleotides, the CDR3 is TGTGCCAGCAGCTTAGGTCGGACAGACACCGGGGAGCTGTTTTTT. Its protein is CASSLGRTDTGELFF.

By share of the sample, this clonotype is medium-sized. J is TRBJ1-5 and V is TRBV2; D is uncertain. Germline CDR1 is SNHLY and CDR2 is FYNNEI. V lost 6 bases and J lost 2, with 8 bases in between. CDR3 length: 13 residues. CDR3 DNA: TGTGCCAGCAGCAAAAGCGGCAATCAGCCCCAGCATTTT. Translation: CASSKSGNQPQHF.

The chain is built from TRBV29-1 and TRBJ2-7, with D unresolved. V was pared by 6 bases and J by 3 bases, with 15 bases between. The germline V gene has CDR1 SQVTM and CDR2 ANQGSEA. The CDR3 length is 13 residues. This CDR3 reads CSVGLTRFYEQYF. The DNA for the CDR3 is TGCAGCGTCGGCCTCACCCGCTTCTACGAGCAGTACTTC.

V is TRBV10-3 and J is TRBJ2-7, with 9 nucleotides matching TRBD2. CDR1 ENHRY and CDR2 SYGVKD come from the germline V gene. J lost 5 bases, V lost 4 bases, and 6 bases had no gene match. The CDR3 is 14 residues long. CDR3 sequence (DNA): TGTGCCATCAGTGCGGGTAGCGGGAGCCACGAGCAGTACTTC. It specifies CAISAGSGSHEQYF.

In DNA, the CDR3 is TGCAGTGCTAGAGGGGGACTAGCGGGAGGACAAGAGACCCAGTACTTC. Its protein product is CSARGGLAGGQETQYF. The J gene is TRBJ2-5, the V gene TRBV20-1; the match to TRBD2 covers 15 bases. CDR1 DFQATT and CDR2 SNEGSKA come from the germline V gene (reference sequence). This CDR3 contains 16 residues. Germline trimming cut 1 base from V and 2 bases from J; bases unmatched to any gene: 2.

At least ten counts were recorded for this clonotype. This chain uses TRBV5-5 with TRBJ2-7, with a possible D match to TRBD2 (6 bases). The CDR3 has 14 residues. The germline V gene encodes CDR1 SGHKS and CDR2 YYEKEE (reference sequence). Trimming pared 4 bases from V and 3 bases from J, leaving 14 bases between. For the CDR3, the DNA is TGTGCCAGCAGCCTACAGGTGCGGGGCTACGAGCAGTACTTC. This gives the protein CASSLQVRGYEQYF.

The CDR3 here is CASSQKGSNHGYTF. CDR3 in DNA: TGTGCCAGCAGTCAGAAGGGGAGCAACCATGGCTACACCTTC. The chain has TRBV3-1 and TRBJ1-2; maybe TRBD1 (5 bases). The CDR3 sequence is 14 residues long. Germline V gives CDR1 LGHDT, CDR2 YNNKEL (reference sequence). Trimming took off 6 bases at V and 6 bases at J, with 17 bases between the two ends.

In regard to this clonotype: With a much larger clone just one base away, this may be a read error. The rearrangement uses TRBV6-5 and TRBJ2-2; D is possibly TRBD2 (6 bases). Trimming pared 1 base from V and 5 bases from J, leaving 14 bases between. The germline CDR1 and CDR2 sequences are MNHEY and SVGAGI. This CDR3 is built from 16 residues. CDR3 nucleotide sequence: TGTGCCAGCAGTTACTTAGGGACTTCGGGGACCGGGGAGCTGTTTTTT. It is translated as CASSYLGTSGTGELFF.

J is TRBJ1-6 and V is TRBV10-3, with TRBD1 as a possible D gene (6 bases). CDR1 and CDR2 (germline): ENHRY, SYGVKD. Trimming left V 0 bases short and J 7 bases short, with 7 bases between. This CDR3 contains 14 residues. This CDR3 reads CAISESGGNSPLHF. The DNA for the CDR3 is TGTGCCATCAGTGAGTCAGGGGGGAATTCACCCCTCCACTTT.

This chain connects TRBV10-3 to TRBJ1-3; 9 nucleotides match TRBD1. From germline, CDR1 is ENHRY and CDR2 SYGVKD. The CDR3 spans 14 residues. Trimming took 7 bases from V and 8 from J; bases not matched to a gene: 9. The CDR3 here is CAIKSGGDRDTIYF. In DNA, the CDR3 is TGTGCCATCAAGAGTGGCGGGGACAGGGACACCATATATTTT.

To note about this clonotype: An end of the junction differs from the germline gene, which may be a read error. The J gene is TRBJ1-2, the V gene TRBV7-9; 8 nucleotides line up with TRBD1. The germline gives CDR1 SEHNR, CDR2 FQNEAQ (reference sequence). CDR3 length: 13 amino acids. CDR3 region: CAGSPWTGFGYTF. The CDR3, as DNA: TGTGCCGGCAGCCCGTGGACAGGGTTTGGCTACACCTTC.

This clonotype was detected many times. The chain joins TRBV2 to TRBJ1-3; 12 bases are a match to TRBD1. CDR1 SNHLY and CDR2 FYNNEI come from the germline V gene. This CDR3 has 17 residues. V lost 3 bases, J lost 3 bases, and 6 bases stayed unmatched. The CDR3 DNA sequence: TGTGCCAGCAGTGACGTGGGACAGGGGGCACTTGGAAACACCATATATTTT. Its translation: CASSDVGQGALGNTIYF.

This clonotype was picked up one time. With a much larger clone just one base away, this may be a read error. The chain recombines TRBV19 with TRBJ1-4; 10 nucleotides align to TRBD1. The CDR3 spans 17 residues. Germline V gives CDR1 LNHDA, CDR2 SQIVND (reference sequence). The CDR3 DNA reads TGTGCCAGCAGTGCCCGACAGGGGGCGCGTATAATGGAAAAACTGTCTTTT. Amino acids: CASSARQGARIMEKLSF.

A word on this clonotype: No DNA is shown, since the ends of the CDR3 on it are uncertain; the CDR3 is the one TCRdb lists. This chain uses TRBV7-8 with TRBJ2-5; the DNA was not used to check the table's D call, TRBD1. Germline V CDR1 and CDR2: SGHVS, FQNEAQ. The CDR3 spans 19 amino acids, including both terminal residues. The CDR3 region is CASSFYICSAPGQKETQYF.

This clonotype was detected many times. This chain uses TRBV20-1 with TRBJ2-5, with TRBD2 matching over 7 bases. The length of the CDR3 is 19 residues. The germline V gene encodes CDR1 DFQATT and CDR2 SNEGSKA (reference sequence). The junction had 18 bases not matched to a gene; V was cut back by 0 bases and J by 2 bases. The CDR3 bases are TGCAGTGCTAGAGATCTCACATCTATACAACTAGCGTCGCAAGAGACCCAGTACTTC. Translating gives CSARDLTSIQLASQETQYF.

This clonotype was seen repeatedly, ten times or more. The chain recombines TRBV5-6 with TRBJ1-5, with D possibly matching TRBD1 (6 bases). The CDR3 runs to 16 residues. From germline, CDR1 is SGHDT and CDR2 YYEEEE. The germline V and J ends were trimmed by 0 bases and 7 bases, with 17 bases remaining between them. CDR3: CASSLGAGEVRQPQHF. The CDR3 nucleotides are TGTGCCAGCAGCTTGGGGGCAGGGGAGGTTAGGCAGCCCCAGCATTTT.